Each of the 29 T cell receptor beta chains below was sequenced from the same sample in a study of T cells in Graves' hyperthyroidism and ophthalmopathy. Amplification yielded TCR beta CDR3 regions, with RNA transcripts as the source. In the first-round RT-PCR of the TCR CDR3, the HTBI primer set was used. TCRdb re-derived calls from the multiplex PCR reads in MiXCR, one entry per CDR3 protein. The sample holds 480,000 or so distinct CDR3 sequences, approximately 48% seen once. The material sequenced was peripheral blood or thyroid tissue (not recorded which). The receptors come from an adult woman with Graves' disease, either hyperthyroidism or ophthalmopathy (not recorded which).

The genes are TRBV10-3 and TRBJ1-5; perhaps TRBD1 as D (6 bases). Trimming took 1 base from V and 2 from J, leaving 9 bases between them. The CDR3 contains 15 residues. From germline, CDR1 is ENHRY and CDR2 SYGVKD. In DNA form, the CDR3 reads TGTGCCATCAGTGAGTTGGGGGCCGGCAATCAGCCCCAGCATTTT. Its translation: CAISELGAGNQPQHF.

The chain couples TRBV15 to TRBJ2-5; possible D gene TRBD2, 7 bases. V gave up 9 bases and J gave up 7 bases, with 21 bases separating them. From germline, CDR1 is LNHNV and CDR2 YYDKDF (reference sequence). The CDR3 length is 14 residues. CDR3 amino acids: CATTGPSGGVTQYF. DNA of the CDR3: TGTGCCACAACAGGGCCCTCGGGAGGTGTGACCCAGTACTTC.

This clonotype was found many times. The junction and the germline gene differ at one end; a read error may be behind it. V usage is TRBV9 and J usage is TRBJ2-7; 7 nucleotides align to TRBD2. Per germline, CDR1 SGDLS and CDR2 YYNGEE. The CDR3 has 14 amino acids. The DNA of the CDR3 is TGTGCCAGCAGCGCGGGACTAATTTCCTATGAGCAGTACTTC. This sequence encodes CASSAGLISYEQYF.

V gene TRBV5-1 combines with J gene TRBJ1-2; TRBD1 is a possible D gene (5 bases). The V end lost 7 bases, the J end lost 7 bases, and 17 bases lay between the germline ends. The CDR3 consists of 13 residues. Germline values: CDR1 SGHRS, CDR2 YFSETQ. This chain's CDR3 is CASSESDRSGYTF. The CDR3 DNA reads TGCGCCAGCTCAGAAAGTGACAGATCTGGCTACACCTTC.

This clonotype has ten or more counts. The J gene is TRBJ2-7, the V gene TRBV4-3, with D perhaps TRBD1 (5 bases). The CDR3 extends over 16 amino acids. CDR1 LGHNA and CDR2 YSLEER come from the germline V gene. The V end lost 3 bases, the J end lost 1 base, and 16 bases lay between the germline ends. This CDR3 is CASSHARGHPSYEQYF. The CDR3 bases are TGCGCCAGCAGCCACGCACGAGGACACCCTTCCTACGAGCAGTACTTC.

This clonotype occurred once. This chain uses TRBV2 with TRBJ1-5; the match to TRBD1 covers 9 bases. CDR3 size: 17 residues. Trimming took 10 bases from V and 6 from J; bases not matched to a gene: 19. The germline gives CDR1 SNHLY, CDR2 FYNNEI. CDR3 region: CAILPGTGNSGGQPQHF. Written as DNA, the CDR3 is TGTGCCATCCTTCCCGGGACAGGGAATAGTGGAGGTCAGCCCCAGCATTTT.

The J gene is TRBJ2-2, the V gene TRBV2, with D uncertain. This CDR3 comprises 13 residues. V gave up 4 bases and J gave up 5 bases, with 8 bases separating them. The V gene's germline CDR1 is SNHLY and CDR2 FYNNEI. CDR3 sequence reads: CASSALVTGELFF. The CDR3 DNA reads TGTGCCAGCAGTGCCCTAGTGACCGGGGAGCTGTTTTTT.

The chain has TRBV28 and TRBJ1-2; no clear D gene. The CDR3 sequence is 15 residues long. Germline V gene lookup returns CDR1 MDHEN and CDR2 SYDVKM. V was shortened by 5 bases and J by 4 bases, with 17 bases between the two germline ends. CDR3 residues: CASSGLLGRSYGYTF. CDR3 nucleotide sequence: TGTGCCAGCAGTGGTCTCCTAGGCAGGAGCTATGGCTACACCTTC.

This clonotype was picked up many times. V gene TRBV5-6 combines with J gene TRBJ1-2, with a tentative D call TRBD1 (6 bases). V lost 6 bases and J lost 8, with 11 bases in between. From germline, CDR1 is SGHDT and CDR2 YYEEEE. This CDR3 spans 11 amino acids. The CDR3 nucleotides read TGTGCCAGCACCAGGGGCCAAGGCTACACCTTC. This sequence encodes CASTRGQGYTF.

As to this clonotype: A clone one base away is much larger, so this may be a read error. This chain joins TRBV7-9 and TRBJ1-1; no clear D. Germline V CDR1 and CDR2: SEHNR, FQNEAQ (reference sequence). This CDR3 region has 15 residues. The CDR3 DNA reads as TGTGCCGGCAGCTACAGTCCCCCCACGAGCACTGAAGCTTTCTTT. This gives the protein CAGSYSPPTSTEAFF.

A few counts support this clonotype. The rearrangement joins TRBV18 to TRBJ1-1; possible D gene TRBD1, 5 bases. The CDR3 runs 15 residues. V was shortened by 3 bases and J by 3 bases, with 14 bases between the two germline ends. Per the germline V gene, CDR1 is KGHSH and CDR2 is LQKENI. CDR3 nucleotide sequence: TGTGCCAGCTCACCCCGGGCCAGGGCGGACACTGAAGCTTTCTTT. It encodes CASSPRARADTEAFF.

Here the CDR3 DNA reads TGCGCCAGCAGTGAGTCGTTTTGGAACAGTAGCTCTGGAAACACCATATATTTT. Translation: CASSESFWNSSSGNTIYF. The rearrangement joins TRBV10-2 to TRBJ1-3; D unclear. CDR1 is WSHSY and CDR2 is SAAADI in the germline V gene. V was clipped by 0 bases and J by 0 bases, with 15 bases between them. This CDR3 has 18 residues.

The gene calls are TRBV15 and TRBJ1-3; a possible D gene is TRBD1 (5 bases). V was trimmed by 0 bases and J by 1 base, leaving 7 bases between them. There are 15 residues in the CDR3. Germline CDR1 LNHNV, CDR2 YYDKDF (reference sequence). The DNA for the CDR3 is TGTGCCACCAGCAGAGAGGGGGTTTCTGGAAACACCATATATTTT. Translated: CATSREGVSGNTIYF.

The chain links TRBV20-1 to TRBJ1-2, with D possibly being TRBD1 (5 bases). The CDR3 covers 17 residues. V lost 4 bases and J 6 bases, leaving 27 bases between the germline ends. Per the germline V gene, CDR1 is DFQATT and CDR2 is SNEGSKA (reference sequence). Here the CDR3 reads CSAMEPVKNTGDDGYTF. Written as DNA, the CDR3 is TGCAGTGCTATGGAACCCGTTAAGAACACCGGGGACGATGGCTACACCTTC.

The chain uses TRBV25-1 and TRBJ2-5, with D maybe TRBD2 (8 bases). From germline, CDR1 is MGHDK and CDR2 SYGVNS. V dropped 3 bases and J dropped 5 bases, with 19 bases sitting between them. The CDR3 loop spans 16 amino acids. The CDR3 region is CASSDSGTVQGETQYF. CDR3 nucleotides: TGTGCCAGCAGTGATAGCGGGACAGTCCAGGGGGAGACCCAGTACTTC.

The chain couples TRBV7-9 to TRBJ1-5, with a weak D call TRBD1 (6 bases). This CDR3 is built from 15 residues. Germline CDR1 is SEHNR and CDR2 is FQNEAQ (reference sequence). Trimming removed 4 bases from V and 6 bases from J, with 16 bases in between. CDR3 DNA: TGTGCCAGCAGCTCTTACTGGGGGGCTCTTCAGCCCCAGCATTTT. It is translated as CASSSYWGALQPQHF.

The rearrangement links TRBV29-1 to TRBJ1-5; D might be TRBD1 (5 bases). Trimming pared 7 bases from V and 5 bases from J, leaving 9 bases between. The CDR3 is 11 amino acids. The V gene's germline CDR1 is SQVTM and CDR2 ANQGSEA. The DNA of the CDR3 is TGCAGCGCTGGGGACGATCAGCCCCAGCATTTT. Its protein product is CSAGDDQPQHF.

This clonotype was seen repeatedly, ten times or more. The V gene is TRBV20-1, the J gene TRBJ1-4; possible D gene TRBD1, 5 bases. Germline lookup yields CDR1 DFQATT and CDR2 SNEGSKA (reference sequence). The CDR3 contains 13 residues. V was shortened by 7 bases and J by 0 bases, with 9 bases between the two germline ends. The CDR3, as DNA: TGCAGTGTTGGGGGATCAACTAATGAAAAACTGTTTTTT. Encoded protein: CSVGGSTNEKLFF.

This clonotype was counted once. The chain recombines TRBV2 with TRBJ1-1; D is unclear. V was cut by 6 bases and J by 1 base, with 9 bases left in between. The CDR3 has 13 amino acids. Per the germline V gene, CDR1 is SNHLY and CDR2 is FYNNEI. The CDR3 DNA is TGTGCCAGCAGAAGCGGGAAGAACACTGAAGCTTTCTTT. This codes for CASRSGKNTEAFF.

The rearrangement links TRBV7-9 to TRBJ2-7; the D call may be TRBD1 or TRBD2 (5 bases each). Germline V gene sequence: CDR1 SEHNR, CDR2 FQNEAQ (reference sequence). The CDR3 is 13 amino acids. Trimming stripped 5 bases from V and 6 bases from J, with 14 bases between. The DNA of the CDR3 is TGTGCCAGCAGCATGAGCTGGGGGTCCGAGCAGTACTTC. As protein: CASSMSWGSEQYF.

This clonotype has a count of ten or more. This chain links TRBV5-8 with TRBJ2-5; D is perhaps TRBD2 (5 bases). Germline lookup yields CDR1 SGHTS and CDR2 YDEGEE. The CDR3 is made up of 14 amino acids. V gave up 2 bases and J gave up 0 bases, with 8 bases separating them. DNA for the CDR3: TGTGCCAGCAGCTTATCAGCGGACCAAGAGACCCAGTACTTC. Residues: CASSLSADQETQYF.

The gene calls are TRBV7-3 and TRBJ1-1; D unclear. CDR3 length: 13 amino acids. CDR1 and CDR2 (germline): SGHTA, FQGTGA. The V end was cut by 5 bases, the J end by 2 bases, with 9 bases between. DNA for the CDR3: TGTGCCAGCAGCCACGACCGCAACACTGAAGCTTTCTTT. Its protein is CASSHDRNTEAFF.

The chain employs TRBV7-8 and TRBJ1-1; D ambiguous. CDR1 and CDR2 from the germline V gene are SGHVS and FQNEAQ. The V and J ends lost 5 bases and 5 bases respectively, with 12 bases between them. The CDR3 spans 13 residues. The CDR3, as DNA: TGTGCCAGCAGCCGGACTTCGTGGACTGAAGCTTTCTTT. The encoded protein is CASSRTSWTEAFF.

CDR3 in DNA: TGTGCCATCAGTGCGCAGGGGGCAAGAAATCAGCCCCAGCATTTT. This gives the protein CAISAQGARNQPQHF. The chain is built from TRBV10-3 and TRBJ1-5; the match to TRBD1 covers 8 bases. V lost 4 bases to trimming and J lost 4 bases; unmatched junction nucleotides: 6. The germline V gene encodes CDR1 ENHRY and CDR2 SYGVKD. This CDR3 has 15 residues.

The V and J genes are TRBV7-6 and TRBJ1-5; unclear D gene. Trimming stripped 0 bases from V and 3 bases from J, with 9 bases between. There are 15 residues in the CDR3. CDR1 is SGHVS and CDR2 is FNYEAQ in the germline V gene. The CDR3 here is CASSLAPNINQPQHF. DNA for the CDR3: TGTGCCAGCAGCTTAGCGCCCAACATCAATCAGCCCCAGCATTTT.

This chain joins TRBV5-5 and TRBJ2-2; a weak D match, TRBD2 (5 bases). The CDR3 length is 15 residues. Germline CDR1 and CDR2: SGHKS and YYEKEE (reference sequence). Between the trimmed V and J ends, which lost 4 bases and 0 bases, there was a span of 10 bases. Written as DNA, the CDR3 is TGTGCCAGCAGCACCCGGGGTACGAACACCGGGGAGCTGTTTTTT. This translates into CASSTRGTNTGELFF. The full variable domain, rest sourced from reference TRBV5-5 and TRBJ2-2, is DAGVTQSPTHLIKTRGQQVTLRCSPISGHKSVSWYQQVLGQGPQFIFQYYEKEERGRGNFPDRFSARQFPNYSSELNVNALLLGDSALYLCASSTRGTNTGELFFGEGSRLTVL.

The V call is TRBV5-1, the J call TRBJ2-7, with 9 bases matching TRBD1. V lost 4 bases and J lost 4; bases outside the gene matches: 12. The CDR3 has 16 amino acids. Looked up from germline, CDR1 is SGHRS and CDR2 is YFSETQ. CDR3 sequence (DNA): TGCGCCAGCAGCCGGACCACAGGGGGCGCTTTATACGAGCAGTACTTC. Its protein is CASSRTTGGALYEQYF.

This clonotype was found a few times. The CDR3 protein is CASSINPMNTEAFF. The CDR3, as DNA: TGTGCCAGCTCGATAAACCCCATGAACACTGAAGCTTTCTTT. The V and J genes are TRBV10-3 and TRBJ1-1; D uncertain. V was pared by 10 bases and J by 0 bases, with 15 bases between. This CDR3 contains 14 residues. The germline V gene encodes CDR1 ENHRY and CDR2 SYGVKD.

The rearrangement links TRBV25-1 to TRBJ2-5, with 11 bases identical to TRBD1. The CDR3 runs 15 residues. Germline V gives CDR1 MGHDK, CDR2 SYGVNS. Germline trimming cut 6 bases from V and 3 bases from J; bases unmatched to any gene: 6. The CDR3 sequence: CASSPRTGGEETQYF. CDR3 DNA: TGTGCCAGCAGCCCCCGGACAGGGGGCGAAGAGACCCAGTACTTC.